The clone carrying this TCR beta chain was counted only a few times. The data belong to a study of response to subunit inactivated influenza vaccine. TCRdb processed the RT-PCR reads anew with MiXCR; each CDR3 protein has one entry. Here the sample spans approximately 530,000 distinct CDR3 sequences, roughly 13% being singletons. The CDR3 is 15 residues long. V lost 5 bases to trimming and J lost 4 bases, with 17 bases between them. The source of this sequence is a man in his fifties who received an inactivated influenza vaccine. The input for sequencing was PBMCs from blood, taken roughly 46 days after vaccination. The chain recombines TRBV12-3 or TRBV12-4 with TRBJ1-1; weak D call: TRBD1 (6 bases). This chain's CDR3 is CASSPENRVSTEAFF. For the CDR3, the DNA is TGTGCCAGCAGTCCTGAGAACAGGGTATCCACTGAAGCTTTCTTT.